Presented here are 17 T cell receptor beta chains from one specimen sequenced in a study of identical twins. TCRdb called the 5' RACE reads again in MiXCR, with one record for every CDR3 protein. The sample records fewer than 900,000 distinct CDR3 sequences, around a sixth being singletons. These data also featured in a second study, about T cells expressing NK-cell markers.

Sequencing was performed on PBMCs. The receptor source for this set is a woman aged 18-29 years in good health.

Only one count was recorded for this clonotype. The gene calls are TRBV4-1 and TRBJ2-3, with D hard to call. Germline lookup yields CDR1 MGHRA and CDR2 YSYEKL. The V and J ends lost 1 base and 4 bases respectively, with 6 bases between them. The length of the CDR3 is 13 residues. Written as DNA, the CDR3 is TGCGCCAGCAGCCAAGTGTTCGCAGATACGCAGTATTTT. This codes for CASSQVFADTQYF.

This clonotype was observed many times. The V gene is TRBV20-1, the J gene TRBJ1-5; D not certain. The V end was cut by 0 bases, the J end by 3 bases, with 6 bases between. Germline V lookup: CDR1 DFQATT, CDR2 SNEGSKA (reference sequence). The CDR3 totals 13 residues. CDR3 residues: CSARDTYNQPQHF. CDR3 in DNA: TGCAGTGCTAGAGACACTTACAATCAGCCCCAGCATTTT.

This rearrangement joins TRBV25-1 to TRBJ2-1, with TRBD2 matching over 8 bases. The V and J ends lost 3 bases and 15 bases, in that order; junction bases with no gene match: 10. The CDR3 is 13 amino acids. The germline gives CDR1 MGHDK, CDR2 SYGVNS. In DNA form, the CDR3 reads TGTGCCAGCAGTGATGGGCCGGGGGGGCGGATGTTCTTC. This gives the protein CASSDGPGGRMFF.

This clonotype showed up just a few times. The gene calls are TRBV6-1 and TRBJ1-1, with a weak D call TRBD1 (5 bases). The CDR3 is 15 amino acids. V was clipped by 6 bases and J by 1 base, with 15 bases between them. Germline values: CDR1 MNHNS, CDR2 SASEGT. The CDR3 sequence: CASRLTQGPNTEAFF. The CDR3 DNA is TGTGCCAGCAGACTGACTCAGGGCCCGAACACTGAAGCTTTCTTT.

This clonotype appeared many times. This sequence joins TRBV25-1 and TRBJ2-7; D gene unclear. The germline CDR1 and CDR2 sequences are MGHDK and SYGVNS. The CDR3 is made up of 16 amino acids. V lost 5 bases to trimming and J lost 0 bases, with 17 bases between them. CDR3 bases: TGTGCCAGCAGTTCATACGATCTAGGGAACTCCTACGAGCAGTACTTC. This sequence encodes CASSSYDLGNSYEQYF.

This clonotype occurred many times. J is TRBJ2-7 and V is TRBV29-1; 10 bases are a match to TRBD1. Germline assignment: CDR1 SQVTM and CDR2 ANQGSEA. The junction had 3 bases not matched to a gene; V was cut back by 3 bases and J by 4 bases. The CDR3 runs to 13 residues. The CDR3 spells CSVDGTGAYEQYF. CDR3 DNA sequence: TGCAGCGTTGACGGGACAGGGGCTTACGAGCAGTACTTC.

This chain joins TRBV28 and TRBJ1-1; D unclear. Trimming cost V 2 bases and J 2 bases, with 6 bases left between them. The CDR3 runs 13 residues. CDR1 is MDHEN, CDR2 SYDVKM, per germline. The CDR3 loop reads CASSLRHNTEAFF. CDR3 DNA sequence: TGTGCCAGCAGTTTACGACACAACACTGAAGCTTTCTTT.

Comments on this clonotype: A much more abundant neighbour one base away suggests this may be a read error. The chain links TRBV7-9 to TRBJ2-7; 7 bases line up with TRBD2. Germline CDR1 reads SEHNR; CDR2 reads FQNEAQ (reference sequence). V gave up 4 bases and J gave up 0 bases; unmatched junction bases: 3. The CDR3 extends over 14 amino acids. The chain's CDR3 is CASSSGTISYEQYF. The CDR3 bases are TGTGCCAGCAGCTCCGGGACTATCTCCTACGAGCAGTACTTC. Together with reference TRBV7-9 and TRBJ2-7, the CDR3 gives the full variable domain: DTGVSQNPRHKITKRGQNVTFRCDPISEHNRLYWYRQTLGQGPEFLTYFQNEAQLEKSRLLSDRFSAERPKGSFSTLEIQRTEQGDSAMYLCASSSGTISYEQYFGPGTRLTVT.

The V gene is TRBV12-3 or TRBV12-4, the J gene TRBJ2-2; D may be TRBD1 (5 bases). The CDR3 length is 17 residues. V lost 2 bases to trimming and J lost 0 bases, with 13 bases between them. This chain's CDR3 is CASSLPATASNTGELFF. The CDR3, as DNA: TGTGCCAGCAGTTTACCGGCGACAGCCTCGAACACCGGGGAGCTGTTTTTT.

The V gene is TRBV13, the J gene TRBJ2-1; D call uncertain. V was pared by 1 base and J by 10 bases, with 8 bases between. There are 12 residues in the CDR3. Germline CDR1 is PRHDT and CDR2 is FYEKMQ (reference sequence). The CDR3 DNA reads as TGTGCCAGCAGCTTAGCGGTTAAGGAGCAGTTCTTC. This gives the protein CASSLAVKEQFF.

The chain couples TRBV5-6 to TRBJ2-2; D not resolved. Germline V gene data show CDR1 as SGHDT and CDR2 as YYEEEE. With 0 bases removed from V and 3 bases from J, the gap between germline ends came to 12 bases. This CDR3 is built from 16 residues. The DNA of the CDR3 is TGTGCCAGCAGCTTGGCTAGGGTCACTTACACCGGGGAGCTGTTTTTT. Amino acids: CASSLARVTYTGELFF. Using reference TRBV5-6 and TRBJ2-2 for the parts outside the CDR3, the full variable domain is DAGVTQSPTHLIKTRGQQVTLRCSPKSGHDTVSWYQQALGQGPQFIFQYYEEEERQRGNFPDRFSGHQFPNYSSELNVNALLLGDSALYLCASSLARVTYTGELFFGEGSRLTVL.

The chain uses TRBV15 and TRBJ2-2; D unresolved. V gave up 0 bases and J gave up 1 base, with 9 bases separating them. CDR1 is LNHNV, CDR2 YYDKDF, per germline (reference sequence). This CDR3 spans 16 amino acids. DNA for the CDR3: TGTGCCACCAGCAGAGATCGGTTAGGGAACACCGGGGAGCTGTTTTTT. Translating gives CATSRDRLGNTGELFF.

This clonotype was observed a few times. J is TRBJ2-1 and V is TRBV12-3 or TRBV12-4; 8 nucleotides line up with TRBD2. Trimming cost V 6 bases and J 5 bases; bases outside gene matches: 6. CDR3 length: 14 amino acids. In nucleotides, the CDR3 is TGTGCCAGCAGCGATCGGACTAGCAACAATGAGCAGTTCTTC. Translating it yields CASSDRTSNNEQFF.

This clonotype was picked up a small number of times. The rearrangement uses TRBV5-4 and TRBJ2-3, with D uncertain. The V and J ends lost 1 base and 1 base respectively, with 7 bases between them. Germline V gene sequence: CDR1 SGHNT, CDR2 YYREEE (reference sequence). This CDR3 contains 14 residues. The CDR3 DNA reads TGTGCCAGCAGCTTGTCTCATGGCACAGATACGCAGTATTTT. Amino acid sequence: CASSLSHGTDTQYF.

This clonotype was found a few times. The chain joins TRBV20-1 to TRBJ1-2; tentatively, D is TRBD1 (5 bases). Trimming took 6 bases from V and 4 from J, leaving 18 bases between them. Germline-derived CDR1 and CDR2 are DFQATT and SNEGSKA (reference sequence). The CDR3 contains 14 residues. This CDR3 is CSAHRGSLLYGYTF. CDR3 nucleotides: TGCAGTGCCCACCGGGGCAGCCTCCTCTATGGCTACACCTTC.

The chain couples TRBV27 to TRBJ2-7; either TRBD1 or TRBD2 may fit D (5 bases each). From germline, CDR1 is MNHEY and CDR2 SMNVEV (reference sequence). The CDR3 contains 14 residues. V lost 6 bases and J 2 bases, leaving 14 bases between the germline ends. The chain's CDR3 is CASRVWDGAYEQYF. In DNA form, the CDR3 reads TGTGCCAGCAGAGTTTGGGACGGCGCCTACGAGCAGTACTTC.

The chain recombines TRBV20-1 with TRBJ1-1; 8 nucleotides line up with TRBD1. This CDR3 has 13 residues. Germline V gives CDR1 DFQATT, CDR2 SNEGSKA (reference sequence). The J segment lost 7 bases and the V segment lost 6 bases, leaving 10 bases of the junction unmatched. The DNA of the CDR3 is TGCAGTGCCCCCGACAGGGGAAGTGGTGAAGCTTTCTTT. The encoded protein is CSAPDRGSGEAFF.